A selection of T cell receptor beta chains follows, all from one sample in a study of radiotherapy plus CTLA-4 blockade in lung cancer. Sequenced by immunoSEQ multiplex PCR; TCRdb stores in-frame clones only, minus some. The sample has 30,000 to 35,000 clones, 81% seen once; the top ten hold approximately 25%. Source: peripheral blood, taken from a patient treated with radiotherapy plus ipilimumab. These receptors were obtained from a human donor with non-small cell lung cancer that progressed on radiotherapy plus ipilimumab. The CDR3 runs from the conserved cysteine through the conserved F or W.

v_call	j_call	cdr3_aa
TRBV9	TRBJ2-2	CASSVGGAAGGTGELFF
TRBV5-1	TRBJ2-7	CASSLALDYEQYF
TRBV7-9	TRBJ1-4	CASSYGQGAVRTNEKLFF
TRBV5-1	TRBJ2-2	CASSLGLADTGELFF
TRBV7-9	TRBJ2-7	CASSSRDYLSYEQYF
TRBV29-1	TRBJ1-1	CSAIRGVDTEAFF
TRBV18	TRBJ2-7	CASSPPRLADEQYF
TRBV2	TRBJ1-2	CASTGQGENGYTF
TRBV5-1	TRBJ2-7	CASSLWNAWASHEQYF
TRBV7-2	TRBJ1-5	CASSAQGANQPQHF
TRBV5-8	TRBJ2-7	CASGKRGQYF
TRBV4-2	TRBJ1-1	CASSQDGDTEAFF
TRBV27	TRBJ2-1	CASTTISGGIAYNEQFF
TRBV7-8	TRBJ2-2	CASNRNTGELFF
TRBV27	TRBJ1-6	CATSFFGGDSPLHF
TRBV25-1	TRBJ2-2	CASRVATGELFF
TRBV6-6	TRBJ1-2	CASSSQKAGAHGYTF
TRBV15	TRBJ1-1	CATSRDWGQGEAEAFF
TRBV7-2	TRBJ2-3	CASSLDRGPQGTQYF
TRBV29-1	TRBJ1-2	CSVGEDSPF
TRBV11-3	TRBJ1-3	CASSLDRVSGNTIYF
TRBV7-6	TRBJ2-2	CASSLGSGGFTGELFF
TRBV7-2	TRBJ1-6	CASSDSYGQSSPLHF
TRBV19	TRBJ2-1	CASSIAAGGLSYNEQFF
TRBV7-3	TRBJ1-2	CASSQSGQGTEGYTF
TRBV9	TRBJ1-2	CASSVGQGGGRASGYTF
TRBV7-8	TRBJ2-7	CATSKAQGSSYEQYF
TRBV2	TRBJ2-3	CASSPLWGGRTDTQYF
TRBV9	TRBJ1-3	CASSSAGGAGNTIYF
TRBV27	TRBJ1-1	CASSLVPGKNTEAFF
TRBV7-2	TRBJ1-2	CASTLNRDSKMGGYTF
TRBV7-9	TRBJ1-2	CASSFPRREGGYTF
TRBV6-1	TRBJ1-1	CASRTGMNTEAFF
TRBV6-1	TRBJ2-4	CASSEAQGLYPLIQYF
TRBV6-5	TRBJ1-1	CASSRQNTEAFF
TRBV5-1	TRBJ2-2	CASSGGGASNTGELFF
TRBV27	TRBJ2-3	CASSLRGIHTQYF
TRBV7-2	TRBJ2-2	CASRTGQTNTGELFF